These T cell receptor beta chains were read from a single sample in a study of OX40 agonist ivuxolimab in advanced cancers. Generated by immunoSEQ multiplex PCR, the TCRdb table keeps only in-frame clones and is missing some. The sample carries approximately 23,000 clones, approximately 87% recorded once. Sequencing used CD4+ or CD8+ T cells sorted from blood, obtained in a trial of the OX40 agonist ivuxolimab. The receptor set was obtained from an adult with an advanced solid tumor such as melanoma, head and neck, liver or kidney cancer. Both conserved end residues are part of each CDR3. Fields, in order: D gene, V gene, CDR3 length, clone size, J gene, CDR3 protein, CDR3 DNA. D genes are given only for firm matches. Size is stated for part of the rows, as once, few or many counts, or as a class when the clone is expanded.

>NA|TRBV9|14|NA|TRBJ1-5
CASSAGRSNQPQHF
TGTGCCAGCAGCGCAGGACGGAGTAATCAGCCCCAGCATTTT
>NA|TRBV5-4|15|NA|TRBJ2-7
CASSQEGNYDPEQYF
TGTGCCAGCAGCCAAGAAGGGAACTACGACCCCGAGCAGTACTTC
>TRBD1|TRBV28|14|NA|TRBJ2-7
CASSWTGNDHEQYF
TGTGCCAGCAGCTGGACAGGGAACGACCACGAGCAGTACTTC
>NA|TRBV9|12|NA|TRBJ2-7
CASSSRGGGQYF
TGTGCCAGCAGCTCCCGAGGGGGGGGGCAGTACTTC
>TRBD1|TRBV19|16|NA|TRBJ1-4
CASTVNPGQGYEKLFF
TGTGCCAGTACCGTAAACCCGGGACAGGGTTATGAAAAACTGTTTTTT
>TRBD2|TRBV4-3|15|NA|TRBJ2-2
CASSLAGANTGELFF
TGCGCCAGCAGCTTGGCGGGGGCGAACACCGGGGAGCTGTTTTTT
>TRBD2|TRBV10-3|15|NA|TRBJ2-7
CASRRERTSAYEQYF
TGTGCCAGCAGACGAGAGCGGACTAGCGCCTACGAGCAGTACTTC
>TRBD1|TRBV28|14|NA|TRBJ2-1
CAACGDRFFNEQFF
TGTGCCGCATGCGGGGACAGGTTTTTTAATGAGCAGTTCTTC
>NA|TRBV29-1|12|large|TRBJ2-1
CSGDSSYNEQFF
TGCAGCGGAGACAGCTCCTACAATGAGCAGTTCTTC
>NA|TRBV4-1|17|NA|TRBJ1-2
CASSLLDGPRGIYGYTF
TGCGCCAGCAGCCTACTAGATGGGCCTCGGGGGATCTATGGCTACACCTTC
>NA|TRBV28|14|NA|TRBJ1-1
CASSPWTLNTEAFF
TGTGCCAGCAGTCCATGGACACTGAACACTGAAGCTTTCTTT
>TRBD2|TRBV27|16|NA|TRBJ2-3
CASCPTSGPPGDTQYF
TGTGCCAGCTGCCCGACTAGCGGGCCTCCGGGAGATACGCAGTATTTT
>NA|TRBV9|13|NA|TRBJ1-1
CASSVGPISEAFF
TGTGCCAGCAGCGTGGGTCCAATTTCTGAAGCTTTCTTT
>NA|TRBV9|15|NA|TRBJ2-1
CASSGLRLGTQWQFF
TGTGCCAGCAGTGGGCTTCGGCTAGGGACCCAATGGCAGTTCTTC
>NA|TRBV10-3|12|NA|TRBJ1-2
CAISESTDGYTF
TGTGCCATCAGTGAGTCCACAGATGGCTACACCTTC
>NA|TRBV7-8|14|NA|TRBJ1-4
CASSSQGPNEKLFF
TGTGCCAGCAGTTCACAGGGCCCTAATGAAAAACTGTTTTTT
>NA|TRBV7-9|14|NA|TRBJ2-5
CASSLARVQETQYF
TGTGCCAGCAGCTTAGCCAGGGTACAAGAGACCCAGTACTTC
>NA|TRBV7-9|15|large|TRBJ2-3
CASSFWTLSTDTQYF
TGTGCCAGCAGCTTCTGGACTCTAAGCACAGATACGCAGTATTTT
>NA|TRBV15|13|NA|TRBJ1-5
CAAHWGTGQPQHF
TGTGCCGCCCATTGGGGAACCGGTCAGCCCCAGCATTTT
>TRBD2|TRBV15|18|NA|TRBJ2-1
CATSSLAGLAEVYNEQFF
TGTGCCACCAGCTCTCTGGCGGGACTAGCCGAAGTTTACAATGAGCAGTTCTTC
>NA|TRBV29-1|16|NA|TRBJ2-3
CSVDRPPGLLTDTQYF
TGCAGCGTTGATCGGCCGCCGGGACTTCTCACAGATACGCAGTATTTT
>NA|TRBV7-3|14|NA|TRBJ2-5
CASSLSSEQETQYF
TGTGCCAGCAGCTTATCCAGCGAGCAAGAGACCCAGTACTTC
>NA|TRBV2|16|NA|TRBJ1-5
CASSGGEGAPNQPQHF
TGTGCCAGCAGTGGGGGTGAGGGCGCCCCTAATCAGCCCCAGCATTTT
>NA|TRBV18|16|NA|TRBJ1-4
CASSPGASSTNEKLFF
TGTGCCAGCTCACCAGGGGCCAGCTCGACTAATGAAAAACTGTTTTTT
>TRBD2|TRBV7-2|14|NA|TRBJ2-7
CASSSSGLAYEQYF
TGTGCCAGCAGCTCGTCGGGACTAGCCTACGAGCAGTACTTC
>NA|TRBV6-5|13|NA|TRBJ1-1
CASRIGGNTEAFF
TGTGCCAGCAGGATTGGGGGGAACACTGAAGCTTTCTTT
>TRBD2|TRBV6-5|16|medium-sized|TRBJ2-1
CASSYSPRLAGNEQFF
TGTGCCAGCAGTTACTCGCCCCGACTAGCGGGGAATGAGCAGTTCTTC
>NA|TRBV9|15|once|TRBJ2-7
CASSAGGAARREQYF
TGTGCCAGCAGCGCCGGTGGGGCTGCCAGACGGGAGCAGTACTTC
>NA|TRBV6-5|12|NA|TRBJ2-7
CASSYGTDEQYF
TGTGCCAGCAGTTACGGGACTGACGAGCAGTACTTC
>NA|TRBV19|15|NA|TRBJ2-1
CASSMRSGVGNEQFF
TGTGCCAGTAGTATGAGGTCGGGAGTGGGAAATGAGCAGTTCTTC
>NA|TRBV28|12|NA|TRBJ1-5
CASTAPRGPQHF
TGTGCCAGCACCGCCCCCAGGGGGCCCCAGCATTTT
>NA|TRBV9|17|once|TRBJ2-3
CASSVVGGTDLTDTQYF
TGTGCCAGCAGCGTAGTCGGCGGGACGGACCTCACAGATACGCAGTATTTT
>TRBD2|TRBV29-1|18|NA|TRBJ2-1
CSVAHLSVAGLSYNEQFF
TGCAGCGTTGCTCACCTATCTGTAGCGGGCCTCTCCTACAATGAGCAGTTCTTC
>TRBD2|TRBV6-5|15|medium-sized|TRBJ2-1
CASSYSTSGHNEQFF
TGTGCCAGCAGTTACTCTACTAGCGGCCACAATGAGCAGTTCTTC
>TRBD1|TRBV27|14|medium-sized|TRBJ2-7
CASRGQAGGYEQYF
TGTGCCAGCCGCGGACAGGCCGGTGGCTACGAGCAGTACTTC
>NA|TRBV21-1|13|NA|TRBJ2-7
CASIRSPHYEQYF
TGTGCCAGCATTAGGTCACCCCATTACGAGCAGTACTTC
>NA|TRBV13|15|NA|TRBJ2-1
CASSAEGLGYNEQFF
TGTGCCAGCAGCGCGGAGGGACTGGGTTACAATGAGCAGTTCTTC
>NA|TRBV29-1|13|NA|TRBJ2-7
CSVEVPWDYEQYF
TGCAGCGTTGAAGTCCCCTGGGATTACGAGCAGTACTTC
>TRBD1|TRBV7-6|15|NA|TRBJ2-5
CASSFRTGGEETQYF
TGTGCCAGCAGCTTCCGGACAGGGGGCGAAGAGACCCAGTACTTC
>NA|TRBV27|15|once|TRBJ2-7
CASSLSRRQVHEQYF
TGTGCCAGCAGTTTAAGTCGTAGACAGGTACACGAGCAGTACTTC
>TRBD1|TRBV7-9|15|NA|TRBJ2-7
CASSRGDRGLAEQYF
TGTGCCAGCAGCCGCGGGGACAGGGGGCTAGCGGAGCAGTACTTC
>NA|TRBV11-2|13|NA|TRBJ2-2
CASSLAGSGELFF
TGTGCCAGCAGCTTAGCGGGCAGCGGGGAGCTGTTTTTT
>NA|TRBV9|15|NA|TRBJ2-7
CASSVEGTPSYEQYF
TGTGCCAGCAGCGTAGAGGGGACCCCTTCCTACGAGCAGTACTTC
>TRBD2|TRBV11-3|16|NA|TRBJ2-5
CASSLGLAGDEETQYF
TGTGCCAGCAGCTTAGGGCTAGCGGGAGATGAAGAGACCCAGTACTTC
>NA|TRBV27|15|NA|TRBJ2-1
CASSFTGGGNHEQFF
TGTGCCAGCAGTTTCACCGGCGGCGGGAACCATGAGCAGTTCTTC
>NA|TRBV30|13|NA|TRBJ2-3
CAGRDRCTDTQYF
TGTGCCGGCCGGGACCGTTGCACAGATACGCAGTATTTT
>NA|TRBV27|16|once|TRBJ2-7
CASSTLGTYSSYEQYF
TGTGCCAGCAGTACCTTGGGTACGTACAGCTCCTACGAGCAGTACTTC
>TRBD2|TRBV7-8|17|NA|TRBJ2-3
CASSLGFVGGQADTQYF
TGTGCCAGCAGCTTAGGGTTTGTGGGAGGGCAGGCAGATACGCAGTATTTT
>NA|TRBV27|12|NA|TRBJ2-1
CASSFWGRGQFF
TGTGCCAGCAGTTTTTGGGGACGTGGGCAGTTCTTC
>TRBD1|TRBV15|15|NA|TRBJ2-7
CATSRDQGVSYEQYF
TGTGCCACCAGCAGAGACCAGGGGGTCTCCTACGAGCAGTACTTC
>NA|TRBV28|16|NA|TRBJ2-1
CASSSIWDQTGYEQFF
TGTGCCAGCAGTTCGATCTGGGACCAGACCGGATATGAGCAGTTCTTC
>TRBD2|TRBV28|15|NA|TRBJ2-3
CASSLSGRHTDTQYF
TGTGCCAGCAGCCTTAGCGGGAGGCACACAGATACGCAGTATTTT
>NA|TRBV10-2|10|NA|TRBJ2-7
CASSGYEQYF
TGCGCCAGCTCCGGTTACGAGCAGTACTTC
>TRBD1|TRBV27|14|NA|TRBJ2-5
CASSFIQGAPTQYF
TGTGCCAGCAGTTTCATCCAGGGGGCTCCGACCCAGTACTTC
>NA|TRBV11-1|14|NA|TRBJ2-7
CASSLEGRPYEQYF
TGTGCCAGCAGCTTAGAAGGGAGGCCCTACGAGCAGTACTTC
>TRBD1|TRBV15|15|NA|TRBJ2-1
CATSREGTGGNEQFF
TGTGCCACCAGCAGAGAGGGGACAGGGGGAAATGAGCAGTTCTTC
>NA|TRBV9|14|NA|TRBJ2-7
CASASGDFSYEQYF
TGTGCCAGCGCGTCAGGGGACTTCTCCTACGAGCAGTACTTC
>TRBD2|TRBV2|13|NA|TRBJ2-7
CATSGGVAGEQYF
TGTGCCACGTCGGGGGGGGTGGCTGGCGAGCAGTACTTC
>NA|TRBV5-4|16|few|TRBJ2-1
CASSFYGLSSYNEQFF
TGTGCCAGCAGCTTCTACGGACTAAGCTCCTACAATGAGCAGTTCTTC
>TRBD1|TRBV11-2|18|NA|TRBJ2-7
CASSTNPWDRGPSYEQYF
TGTGCCAGCAGCACCAACCCCTGGGACAGGGGCCCCTCCTACGAGCAGTACTTC